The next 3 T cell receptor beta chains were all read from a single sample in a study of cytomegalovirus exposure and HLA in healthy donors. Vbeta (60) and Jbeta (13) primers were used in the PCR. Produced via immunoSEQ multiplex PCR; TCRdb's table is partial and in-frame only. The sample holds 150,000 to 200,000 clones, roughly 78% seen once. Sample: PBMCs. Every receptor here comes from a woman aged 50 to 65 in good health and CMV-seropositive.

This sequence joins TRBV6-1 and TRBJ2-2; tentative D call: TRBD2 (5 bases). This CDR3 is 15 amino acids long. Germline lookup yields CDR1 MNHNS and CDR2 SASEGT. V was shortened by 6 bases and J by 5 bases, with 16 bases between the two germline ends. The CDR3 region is CASRLETISTGELFF. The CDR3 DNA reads TGTGCCAGCAGACTGGAGACTATCTCAACCGGGGAGCTGTTTTTT.

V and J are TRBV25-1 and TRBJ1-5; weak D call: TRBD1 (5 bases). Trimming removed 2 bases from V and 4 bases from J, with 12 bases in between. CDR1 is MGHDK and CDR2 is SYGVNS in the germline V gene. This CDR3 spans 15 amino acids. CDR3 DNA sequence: TGTGCCAGCAGTGAAGGGACTCAGGGTAATCAGCCCCAGCATTTT. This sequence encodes CASSEGTQGNQPQHF.

The CDR3 sequence is CATRRDTSNYGYTF. As DNA, the CDR3 is TGTGCCACTCGCCGGGACACTTCTAACTATGGCTACACCTTC. The chain couples TRBV19 to TRBJ1-2; the D gene is possibly TRBD1 (6 bases). V shed 10 bases and J shed 0 bases, with 15 bases lying between them. CDR1 and CDR2 from the germline V gene are LNHDA and SQIVND (reference sequence). The CDR3 length is 14 residues.